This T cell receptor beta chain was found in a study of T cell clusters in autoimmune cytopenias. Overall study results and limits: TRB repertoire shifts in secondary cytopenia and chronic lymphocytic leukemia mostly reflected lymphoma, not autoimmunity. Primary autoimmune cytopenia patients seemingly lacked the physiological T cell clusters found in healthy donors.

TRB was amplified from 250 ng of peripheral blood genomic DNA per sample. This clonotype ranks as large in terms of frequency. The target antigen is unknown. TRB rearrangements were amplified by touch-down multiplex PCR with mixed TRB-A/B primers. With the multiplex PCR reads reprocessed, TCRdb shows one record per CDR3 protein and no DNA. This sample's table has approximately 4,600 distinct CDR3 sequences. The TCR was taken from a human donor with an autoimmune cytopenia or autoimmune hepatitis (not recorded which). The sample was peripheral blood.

CDR3 amino acids: CASSKGSTYEQYF. This chain uses TRBV19 with TRBJ2-7; lacking DNA, the TRBD2 call made by TCRdb goes unchecked. The CDR3 extends over 13 amino acids. Germline CDR1 is LNHDA and CDR2 is SQIVND (reference sequence).